A selection of T cell receptor beta chains follows, all from one sample in a study of identical twins. TCRdb reanalysed the 5' RACE reads using MiXCR and keeps one entry per CDR3 protein. The sample lists approximately 500,000 distinct CDR3 sequences, roughly 15% occurring once. The same specimen was also included in a second study, on yellow fever vaccine responses in identical twins.

The sequencing input was CD4+ T cells sorted from blood. These receptors all come from a woman under 30 in good health. Both conserved end residues are part of each CDR3. Each record gives: V gene, clone size, J gene, D gene, CDR3 DNA, CDR3 protein. The D gene is left open where the match is weak. Size is omitted from some rows. Given values are once, few, many or a class for expanded clones.

TRBV28,few,TRBJ2-5,-,TGTGCCAGCAGTGCAATCTTAGAGACCCAGTACTTC,CASSAILETQYF
TRBV12-3/TRBV12-4,few,TRBJ1-6,-,TGTGCCAGCAGTTCCATAGACAATTCACCCCTCCACTTT,CASSSIDNSPLHF
TRBV24-1,many,TRBJ2-1,-,TGTGCCACCAGTGATTTGAACGAAAACAATGAGCAGTTCTTC,CATSDLNENNEQFF
TRBV5-1,few,TRBJ1-5,TRBD1,TGCGCCAGCAGACCTTGGACAGGGGGGGATCAGCCCCAGCATTTT,CASRPWTGGDQPQHF
TRBV5-5,few,TRBJ1-1,-,TGTGCCAGCAGCTTGGCCGTTAGGACTATGAACACTGAAGCTTTCTTT,CASSLAVRTMNTEAFF
TRBV3-1,-,TRBJ2-2,-,TGTGCCAGCAGTCGCCCCGGGGAGCTGTTTTTT,CASSRPGELFF
TRBV12-3/TRBV12-4,few,TRBJ2-6,TRBD2,TGTGCCAGCAGTGGGGGGGGTTTCTCTGGGGCCAACGTCCTGACTTTC,CASSGGGFSGANVLTF
TRBV6-5,few,TRBJ1-1,-,TGTGCCAGCAGTTATATCGGGCAGGGAGCCACTGAAGCTTTCTTT,CASSYIGQGATEAFF
TRBV18,few,TRBJ2-2,TRBD2,TGTGCCAGCTCACCAGTTATAGCGGGAGTCCCCGGGGAGCTGTTTTTT,CASSPVIAGVPGELFF
TRBV20-1,few,TRBJ2-1,-,TGCAGTGCTAGTCGCCTAGGCGAGTCCTACAATGAGCAGTTCTTC,CSASRLGESYNEQFF
TRBV4-1,few,TRBJ2-2,TRBD2,TGCGCCAGCAGCCAGGCCCCCGGGGGGGCCGGGGAGCTGTTTTTT,CASSQAPGGAGELFF
TRBV5-1,few,TRBJ2-1,TRBD2,TGCGCCAGCAGCTTGGCCCCTCGGGGGGGGAGAGCCAATGAGCAGTTCTTC,CASSLAPRGGRANEQFF
TRBV10-3,-,TRBJ2-5,-,TGTGCCATCAGTGAGCGGGGTTGGACCCAGTACTTC,CAISERGWTQYF
TRBV7-2,-,TRBJ1-3,TRBD1,TGTGCCAGCATTGCGGGACAGGGTATTGGAAACACCATATATTTT,CASIAGQGIGNTIYF
TRBV4-2,many,TRBJ1-4,-,TGTGCCAGCAGCCAAGATCCCCTGGGTGGGGGTGAAAAACTGTTTTTT,CASSQDPLGGGEKLFF
TRBV7-9,once,TRBJ2-7,TRBD2,TGTGCCAGCAGCCAGGCTGCGGCGGGAGAGGGTGAGCAGTACTTC,CASSQAAAGEGEQYF